Below, one T cell receptor (beta chain) is given with its context. Its antigen is undetermined. The source of the sample is a study of CD8 T cells in Susac syndrome. Random hexamers primed reverse transcription of about 0.5 to 1 ug RNA. TCRdb itself ran the immunoSEQ multiplex PCR reads through MiXCR, one entry per CDR3 protein. There are more than 95,000 distinct CDR3 sequences in the sample; more than 80% occur only once, and 0.25% to 0.35% lies in the top ten. Study-level results: The authors acknowledged that the study's TCR sequencing and HLA analysis involved relatively few individuals.

The germline V gene encodes CDR1 MNHNY and CDR2 SVGAGI (reference sequence). The CDR3 is 16 amino acids. Trimming pared 0 bases from V and 5 bases from J, leaving 13 bases between. The rearrangement joins TRBV6-6 to TRBJ2-2; D gene uncertain. The sequence derives from a human donor with multiple sclerosis. Sequences were obtained from CD8+ T cells from PBMCs. CDR3 amino acids: CASSYSPGIGTGELFF. CDR3 DNA sequence: TGTGCCAGCAGTTACTCGCCTGGGATTGGTACCGGGGAGCTGTTTTTT.